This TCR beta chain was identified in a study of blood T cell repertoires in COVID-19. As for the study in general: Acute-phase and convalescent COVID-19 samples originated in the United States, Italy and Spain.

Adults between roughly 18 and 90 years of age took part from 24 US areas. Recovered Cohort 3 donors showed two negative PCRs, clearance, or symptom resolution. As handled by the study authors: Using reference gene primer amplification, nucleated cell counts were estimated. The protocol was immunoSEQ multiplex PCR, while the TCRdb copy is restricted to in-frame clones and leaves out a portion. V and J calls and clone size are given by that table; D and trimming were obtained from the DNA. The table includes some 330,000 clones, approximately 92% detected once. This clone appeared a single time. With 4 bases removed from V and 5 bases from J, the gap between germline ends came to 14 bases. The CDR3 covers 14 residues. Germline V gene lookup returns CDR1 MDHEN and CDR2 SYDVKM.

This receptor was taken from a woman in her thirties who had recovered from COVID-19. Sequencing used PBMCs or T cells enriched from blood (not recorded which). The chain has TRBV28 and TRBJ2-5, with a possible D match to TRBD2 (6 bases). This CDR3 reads CASSSWTNQETQYF. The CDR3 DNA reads TGTGCCAGCAGTTCTTGGACTAATCAGGAGACCCAGTACTTC. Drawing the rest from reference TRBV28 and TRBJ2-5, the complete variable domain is DVKVTQSSRYLVKRTGEKVFLECVQDMDHENMFWYRQDPGLGLRLIYFSYDVKMKEKGDIPEGYSVSREKKERFSLILESASTNQTSMYLCASSSWTNQETQYFGPGTRLLVL.